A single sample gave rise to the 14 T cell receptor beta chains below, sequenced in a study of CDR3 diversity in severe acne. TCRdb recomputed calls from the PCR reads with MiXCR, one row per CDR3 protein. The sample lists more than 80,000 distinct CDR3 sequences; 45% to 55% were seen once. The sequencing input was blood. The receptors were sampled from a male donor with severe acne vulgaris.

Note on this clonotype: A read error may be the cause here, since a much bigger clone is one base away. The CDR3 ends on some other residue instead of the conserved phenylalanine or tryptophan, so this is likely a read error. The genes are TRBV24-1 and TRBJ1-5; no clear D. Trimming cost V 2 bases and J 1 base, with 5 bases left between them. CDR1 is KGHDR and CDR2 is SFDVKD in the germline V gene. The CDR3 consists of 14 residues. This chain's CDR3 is CATSDYKSNQPQHL. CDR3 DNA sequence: TGTGCCACCAGTGATTATAAAAGCAATCAGCCCCAGCATCTT.

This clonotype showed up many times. The CDR3 spells CASSIPTGGGVGEQYF. CDR3 nucleotides: TGTGCCAGCAGTATACCGACAGGGGGTGGAGTTGGCGAGCAGTACTTC. V gene TRBV27 combines with J gene TRBJ2-7; 9 nucleotides align to TRBD1. The CDR3 loop spans 16 amino acids. Germline CDR1 and CDR2: MNHEY and SMNVEV (reference sequence). The junction had 14 bases not matched to a gene; V was cut back by 5 bases and J by 6 bases.

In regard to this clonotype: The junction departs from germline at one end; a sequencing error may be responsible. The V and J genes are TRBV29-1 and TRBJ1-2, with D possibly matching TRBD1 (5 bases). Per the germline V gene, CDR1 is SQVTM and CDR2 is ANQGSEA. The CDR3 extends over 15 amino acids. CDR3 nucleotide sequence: TGCGGCGTTGAGGCAGGGCTGATCCTCAACTATGGCTACACCTTC. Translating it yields CGVEAGLILNYGYTF.

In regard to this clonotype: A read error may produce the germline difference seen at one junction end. The CDR3 DNA follows: TGCGCCAGCAGCCAAGCGGGCGGGCTCTATCGGGGCTACACCTTC. This gives the protein CASSQAGGLYRGYTF. The chain recombines TRBV7-8 with TRBJ1-2; D is unresolved. The germline V gene encodes CDR1 SGHVS and CDR2 FQNEAQ. This CDR3 has 15 residues.

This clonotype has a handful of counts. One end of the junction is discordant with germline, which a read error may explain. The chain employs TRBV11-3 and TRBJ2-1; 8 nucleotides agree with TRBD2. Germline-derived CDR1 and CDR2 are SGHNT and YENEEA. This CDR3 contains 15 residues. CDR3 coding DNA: TGTGCCAGCAGCCCCCGGGGGGGCCTCTACAATGAGCAGCTCTTC. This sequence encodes CASSPRGGLYNEQLF.

In DNA form, the CDR3 reads TGTGCAGAGGGCGAGGACACCGGGGAGCTGTTTTTT. This gives the protein CAEGEDTGELFF. The chain links TRBV10-3 to TRBJ2-2, with a tentative D call TRBD2 (5 bases). The CDR3 runs 12 residues. In germline, CDR1 is ENHRY, CDR2 SYGVKD.

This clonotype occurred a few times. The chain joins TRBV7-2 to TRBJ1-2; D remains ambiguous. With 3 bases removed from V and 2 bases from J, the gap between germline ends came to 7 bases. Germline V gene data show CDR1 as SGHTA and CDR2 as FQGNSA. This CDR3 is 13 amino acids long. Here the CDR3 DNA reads TGTGCCAGCAGCTTTGACGGAAACTATGGCTACACCTTC. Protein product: CASSFDGNYGYTF.

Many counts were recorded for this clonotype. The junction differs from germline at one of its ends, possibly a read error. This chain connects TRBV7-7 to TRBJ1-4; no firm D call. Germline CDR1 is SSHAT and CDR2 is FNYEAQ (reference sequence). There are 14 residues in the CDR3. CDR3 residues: CASSLRAGNGKLFF. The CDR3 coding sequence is TGTGCTAGCAGCTTAAGAGCTGGGAATGGAAAACTGTTTTTT.

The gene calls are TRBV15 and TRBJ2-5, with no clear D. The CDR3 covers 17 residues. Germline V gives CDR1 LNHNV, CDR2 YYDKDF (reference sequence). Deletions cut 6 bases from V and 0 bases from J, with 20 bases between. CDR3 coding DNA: TGTGCCACCAGTTCAACCTCAAATACATGGTACCAAGAGACCCAGTACTTC. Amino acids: CATSSTSNTWYQETQYF.

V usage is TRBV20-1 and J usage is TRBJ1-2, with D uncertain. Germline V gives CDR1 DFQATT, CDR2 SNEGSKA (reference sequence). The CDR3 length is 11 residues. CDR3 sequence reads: CSCSEIDGYTF. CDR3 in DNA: TGCAGCTGCTCAGAAATCGATGGCTACACCTTC.

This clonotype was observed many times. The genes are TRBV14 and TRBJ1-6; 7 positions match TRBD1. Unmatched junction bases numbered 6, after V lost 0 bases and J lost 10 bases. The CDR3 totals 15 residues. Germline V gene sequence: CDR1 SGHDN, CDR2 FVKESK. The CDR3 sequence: CASSQETGRISPLHF. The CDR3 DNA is TGTGCCAGCAGCCAAGAGACAGGGAGGATCTCACCCCTCCACTTT.

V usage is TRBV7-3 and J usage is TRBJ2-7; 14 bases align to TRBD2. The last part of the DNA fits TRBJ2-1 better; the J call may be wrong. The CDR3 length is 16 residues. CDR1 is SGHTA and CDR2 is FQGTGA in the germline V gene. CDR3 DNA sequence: TGTGCAGCGGGGACTAGCGGGAGTTACTGTAAAAATGAGCAGTTCTTC. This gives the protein CAAGTSGSYCKNEQFF.

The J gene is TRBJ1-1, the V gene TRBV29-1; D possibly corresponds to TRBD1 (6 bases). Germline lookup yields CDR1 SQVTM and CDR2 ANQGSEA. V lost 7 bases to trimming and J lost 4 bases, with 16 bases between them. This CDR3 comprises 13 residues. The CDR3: CSGLGAGATEAFF. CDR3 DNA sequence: TGCAGCGGACTGGGGGCAGGGGCCACTGAAGCTTTCTTT. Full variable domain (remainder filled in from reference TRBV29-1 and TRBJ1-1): SAVISQKPSRDICQRGTSLTIQCQVDSQVTMMFWYRQQPGQSLTLIATANQGSEATYESGFVIDKFPISRPNLTFSTLTVSNMSPEDSSIYLCSGLGAGATEAFFGQGTRLTVV.

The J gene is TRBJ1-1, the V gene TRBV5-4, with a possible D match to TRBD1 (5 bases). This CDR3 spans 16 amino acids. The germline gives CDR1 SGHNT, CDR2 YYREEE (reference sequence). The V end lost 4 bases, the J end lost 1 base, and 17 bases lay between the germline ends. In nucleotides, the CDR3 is TGTGCCAGCAGCCAAGTAAGAGGGGCCCGGAACACTGAAGCTTTCTTT. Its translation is CASSQVRGARNTEAFF. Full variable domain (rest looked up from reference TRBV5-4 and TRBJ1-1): ETGVTQSPTHLIKTRGQQVTLRCSSQSGHNTVSWYQQALGQGPQFIFQYYREEENGRGNFPPRFSGLQFPNYSSELNVNALELDDSALYLCASSQVRGARNTEAFFGQGTRLTVV.